This paragraph reports one TCR beta chain. Its target is not known. This sample stems from a study of OX40 agonist ivuxolimab in advanced cancers. On the study more broadly: The study gave patients intravenous ivuxolimab at 0.01 to 10 mg/kg every 2 weeks. Points from the study as a whole: CD4+ and CD8+ blood T cells expanded clonally by week 6 at 0.1 to 3.0 mg/kg.

Here immunoSEQ multiplex PCR was the method, and the copy in TCRdb shows in-frame clones only, minus some. The sample lists approximately 79,000 clones; around 84% were seen once. The V end was cut by 5 bases, the J end by 4 bases, with 11 bases between. This CDR3 is 13 amino acids long. Germline-derived CDR1 and CDR2 are MNHEY and SMNVEV (reference sequence). This TCR was recovered from an adult with an advanced solid tumor such as melanoma, head and neck, liver or kidney cancer. Sequencing was performed on CD4+ or CD8+ T cells sorted from blood, taken in a trial of the OX40 agonist ivuxolimab. The chain carries TRBV27 and TRBJ2-5; D ambiguous. The CDR3 loop is CASSPSGAETQYF. The CDR3 bases are TGTGCCAGCAGTCCCTCAGGCGCAGAGACCCAGTACTTC.